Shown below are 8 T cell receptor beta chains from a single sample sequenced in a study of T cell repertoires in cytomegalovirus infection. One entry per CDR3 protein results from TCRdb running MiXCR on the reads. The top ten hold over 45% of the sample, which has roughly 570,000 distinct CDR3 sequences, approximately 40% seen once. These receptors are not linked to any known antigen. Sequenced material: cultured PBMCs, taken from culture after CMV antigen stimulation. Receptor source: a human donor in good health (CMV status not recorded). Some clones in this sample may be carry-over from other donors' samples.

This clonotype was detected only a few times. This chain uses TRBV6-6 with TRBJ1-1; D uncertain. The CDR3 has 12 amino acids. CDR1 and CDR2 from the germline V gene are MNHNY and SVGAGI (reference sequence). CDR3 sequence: CVAWQVNTEAFF. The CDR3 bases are TGTGTCGCGTGGCAGGTGAACACTGAAGCTTTCTTT.

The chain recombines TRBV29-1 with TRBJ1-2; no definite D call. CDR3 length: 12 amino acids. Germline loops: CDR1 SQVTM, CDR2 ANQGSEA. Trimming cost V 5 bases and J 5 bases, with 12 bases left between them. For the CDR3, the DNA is TGCAGCGTTTCCGGGTCCTCGTATGGCTACACCTTC. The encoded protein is CSVSGSSYGYTF.

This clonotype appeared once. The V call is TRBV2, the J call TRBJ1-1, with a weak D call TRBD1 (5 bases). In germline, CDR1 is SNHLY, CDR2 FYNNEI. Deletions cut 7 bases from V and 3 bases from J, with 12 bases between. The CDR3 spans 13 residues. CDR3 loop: CASTSVGDTEAFF. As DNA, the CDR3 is TGTGCCAGCACCTCCGTGGGGGACACTGAAGCTTTCTTT. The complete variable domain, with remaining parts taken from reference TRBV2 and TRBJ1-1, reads EPEVTQTPSHQVTQMGQEVILRCVPISNHLYFYWYRQILGQKVEFLVSFYNNEISEKSEIFDDQFSVERPDGSNFTLKIRSTKLEDSAMYFCASTSVGDTEAFFGQGTRLTVV.

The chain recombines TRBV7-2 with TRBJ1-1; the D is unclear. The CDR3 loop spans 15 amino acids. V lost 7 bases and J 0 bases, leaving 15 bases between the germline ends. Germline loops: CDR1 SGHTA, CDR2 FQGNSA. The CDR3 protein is CASTRRTGVNTEAFF. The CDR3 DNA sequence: TGTGCCAGCACCAGACGGACGGGAGTGAACACTGAAGCTTTCTTT.

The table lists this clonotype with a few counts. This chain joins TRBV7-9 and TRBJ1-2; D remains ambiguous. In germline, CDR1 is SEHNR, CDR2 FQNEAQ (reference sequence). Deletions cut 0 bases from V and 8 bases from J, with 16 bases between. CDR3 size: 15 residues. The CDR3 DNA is TGTGCCAGCAGCTTAGCCGGAAAGGGTGGAAGGGGCTACACCTTC. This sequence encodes CASSLAGKGGRGYTF.

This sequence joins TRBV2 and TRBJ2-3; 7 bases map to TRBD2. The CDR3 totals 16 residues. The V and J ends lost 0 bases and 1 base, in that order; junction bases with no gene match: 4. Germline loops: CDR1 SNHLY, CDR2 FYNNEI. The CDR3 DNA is TGTGCCAGCAGTGAAGCGCGAAGCGGGGGCACAGATACGCAGTATTTT. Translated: CASSEARSGGTDTQYF.

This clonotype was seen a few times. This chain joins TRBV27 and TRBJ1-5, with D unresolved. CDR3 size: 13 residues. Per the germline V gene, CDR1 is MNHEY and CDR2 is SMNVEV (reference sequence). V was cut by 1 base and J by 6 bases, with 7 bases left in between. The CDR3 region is CASSLWRAQPQHF. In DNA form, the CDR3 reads TGTGCCAGCAGTTTATGGAGGGCTCAGCCCCAGCATTTT.

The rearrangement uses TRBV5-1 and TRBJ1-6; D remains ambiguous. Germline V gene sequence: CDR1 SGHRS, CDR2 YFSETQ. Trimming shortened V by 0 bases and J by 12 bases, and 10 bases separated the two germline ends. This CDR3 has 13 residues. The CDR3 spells CASSLGGQRPLHF. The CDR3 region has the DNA TGCGCCAGCAGCTTGGGAGGGCAGCGACCCCTCCACTTT.